The sample holds a few counts of the clone carrying this TCR beta chain. The antigen is not known. The data were obtained in a study of T cells after yellow fever vaccination. TCRdb re-analysed the 5' RACE reads in MiXCR, keeping a single row per CDR3 protein. The table lists around 590,000 distinct CDR3 sequences, over 9% of them singletons. Per germline, CDR1 MNHEY and CDR2 SVGEGT. The CDR3 contains 18 residues. After removal of 7 bases from V and 2 bases from J, the junction contained 16 bases not matched to a gene. Whole-study findings and limits: Secondary responses were weaker yet peaked faster, day 5 versus 15.

This receptor was identified in a man younger than 40 who received the YFV17D yellow fever vaccine. Here the sequenced sample was PBMCs, taken on the day of the yellow fever booster vaccination. The chain couples TRBV6-2 or TRBV6-3 to TRBJ2-4, with 8 bases fitting TRBD1. The CDR3 nucleotides read TGTGCCAGCATTCCCCGGCCCAGGGGGCCCGGGACCAAAAACATTCAGTACTTC. This sequence encodes CASIPRPRGPGTKNIQYF.